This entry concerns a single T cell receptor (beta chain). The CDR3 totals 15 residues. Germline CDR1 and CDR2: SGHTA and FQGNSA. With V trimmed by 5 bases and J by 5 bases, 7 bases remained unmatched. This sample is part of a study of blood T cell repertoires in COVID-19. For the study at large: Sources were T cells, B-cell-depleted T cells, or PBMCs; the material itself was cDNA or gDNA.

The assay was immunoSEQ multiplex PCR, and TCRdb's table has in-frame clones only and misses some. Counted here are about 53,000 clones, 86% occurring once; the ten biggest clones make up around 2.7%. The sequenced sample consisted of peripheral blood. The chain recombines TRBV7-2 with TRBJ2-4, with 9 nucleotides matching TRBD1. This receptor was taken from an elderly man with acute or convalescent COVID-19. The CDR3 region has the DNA TGTGCCAGCAGCCCCATGACAGGGGGAGAAAACATTCAGTACTTC. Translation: CASSPMTGGENIQYF.